The 20 T cell receptor beta chains in this list originate from one sample, sequenced in a study of cytomegalovirus exposure and HLA in healthy donors. It was with 60 Vbeta and 13 Jbeta primers that the PCR ran. Using immunoSEQ multiplex PCR, the repertoire was profiled, and TCRdb retains in-frame clones only, with some absent. The data hold about 130,000 clones, with over 80% observed a single time. Sequenced input: PBMCs. All receptors derive from a young man in good health and CMV-seropositive.

The V call is TRBV11-2, the J call TRBJ2-2; tentatively, D is TRBD2 (6 bases). The germline V gene has CDR1 SGHAT and CDR2 FQNNGV. V lost 3 bases, J lost 6 bases, and 11 bases lay in between. This CDR3 has 14 residues. The CDR3: CASSFNGGPGELFF. The CDR3 nucleotides are TGTGCCAGCAGCTTTAACGGGGGACCCGGGGAGCTGTTTTTT. Full variable domain (outside the CDR3, taken from reference TRBV11-2 and TRBJ2-2): EAGVAQSPRYKIIEKRQSVAFWCNPISGHATLYWYQQILGQGPKLLIQFQNNGVVDDSQLPKDRFSAERLKGVDSTLKIQPAKLEDSAVYLCASSFNGGPGELFFGEGSRLTVL.

This chain links TRBV7-2 with TRBJ2-7, with D tentatively TRBD2 (5 bases). The CDR3 is made up of 14 amino acids. Trimming left V 0 bases short and J 2 bases short, with 8 bases between. Germline CDR1 and CDR2: SGHTA and FQGNSA. This chain's CDR3 is CASSLAGVPYEQYF. The CDR3 DNA reads as TGTGCCAGCAGCTTAGCCGGGGTTCCCTACGAGCAGTACTTC.

This clone was detected a few times. The chain uses TRBV19 and TRBJ1-1; perhaps TRBD1 as D (5 bases). Deletions cut 4 bases from V and 5 bases from J, with 11 bases between. CDR1 and CDR2 from the germline V gene are LNHDA and SQIVND (reference sequence). The CDR3 contains 13 residues. Written as DNA, the CDR3 is TGTGCCAGTAGTAGCGGGGGTTGGACTGAAGCTTTCTTT. Its translation: CASSSGGWTEAFF.

About this clone: Within the sample, other DNA sequences also encode this same CDR3. The V call is TRBV5-1, the J call TRBJ1-1; no clear D. Between the trimmed V and J ends, which lost 0 bases and 1 base, there was a span of 7 bases. The CDR3 runs 14 residues. The germline V gene has CDR1 SGHRS and CDR2 YFSETQ. CDR3 in DNA: TGCGCCAGCAGCTTGGAAGCGGGGAACACTGAAGCTTTCTTT. Its protein product is CASSLEAGNTEAFF. Variable domain in full (rest from reference TRBV5-1 and TRBJ1-1): KAGVTQTPRYLIKTRGQQVTLSCSPISGHRSVSWYQQTPGQGLQFLFEYFSETQRNKGNFPGRFSGRQFSNSRSEMNVSTLELGDSALYLCASSLEAGNTEAFFGQGTRLTVV.

The gene calls are TRBV29-1 and TRBJ1-2; no definite D call. This CDR3 has 9 amino acids. V lost 3 bases and J 6 bases, leaving 2 bases between the germline ends. Germline CDR1 reads SQVTM; CDR2 reads ANQGSEA. The CDR3: CSVDNGYTF. CDR3 nucleotides: TGCAGCGTTGACAATGGCTACACCTTC.

This clone was detected only once. V and J are TRBV7-8 and TRBJ2-3; possibly TRBD2 for D (6 bases). Germline V CDR1 and CDR2: SGHVS, FQNEAQ. V lost 5 bases, J lost 7 bases, and 10 bases lay in between. The CDR3 runs 12 residues. This chain's CDR3 is CASSPSGYTQYF. CDR3 bases: TGTGCCAGCAGCCCCAGCGGGTATACGCAGTATTTT.

The chain carries TRBV11-2 and TRBJ2-4, with 8 bases fitting TRBD2. The junction had 11 bases not matched to a gene; V was cut back by 3 bases and J by 7 bases. The germline CDR1 and CDR2 sequences are SGHAT and FQNNGV. The length of the CDR3 is 16 residues. In DNA, the CDR3 is TGTGCCAGCAGCTTCCCTTCGGCGGGGGGCTTGAACATTCAGTACTTC. As protein: CASSFPSAGGLNIQYF.

This clone was observed a few times. This sequence joins TRBV6-5 and TRBJ2-7, with 9 positions matching TRBD1. The CDR3 spans 13 residues. The V gene end was trimmed by 4 bases and the J gene end by 5 bases; junction bases not matched to a gene: 3. The germline V gene has CDR1 MNHEY and CDR2 SVGAGI. Here the CDR3 reads CASSWDRDHEQYF. CDR3 nucleotides: TGTGCCAGCAGTTGGGACAGGGACCACGAGCAGTACTTC.

This chain links TRBV13 with TRBJ2-5; possible D gene TRBD2, 5 bases. The J call is doubtful: the DNA matches TRBJ2-7 better. The CDR3 has 13 residues. Germline assignment: CDR1 PRHDT and CDR2 FYEKMQ (reference sequence). The CDR3 spells CASSLAGIHEQYF. The CDR3 nucleotides are TGTGCCAGCAGCTTAGCCGGGATCCACGAGCAGTACTTC.

J is TRBJ1-2 and V is TRBV28, with a weak D call TRBD1 (5 bases). Germline CDR1 MDHEN, CDR2 SYDVKM. CDR3 length: 13 amino acids. The V and J ends lost 5 bases and 4 bases respectively, with 11 bases between them. CDR3 DNA sequence: TGTGCCAGCAGTCCCAAACAGGCCTATGGCTACACCTTC. Translation gives CASSPKQAYGYTF.

This sequence joins TRBV30 and TRBJ1-1, with no clear D. Germline assignment: CDR1 GTSNPN and CDR2 SVGIG (reference sequence). The CDR3 consists of 13 residues. The V and J ends lost 3 bases and 4 bases respectively, with 12 bases between them. CDR3 DNA: TGTGCCTGGAGCTCCTCCGGGATCACTGAAGCTTTCTTT. Translating it yields CAWSSSGITEAFF.

The count of this clone is one. The chain combines TRBV5-4 with TRBJ2-3; 8 nucleotides match TRBD2. This CDR3 has 16 amino acids. Germline trimming cut 2 bases from V and 2 bases from J; bases unmatched to any gene: 7. From germline, CDR1 is SGHNT and CDR2 YYREEE (reference sequence). The CDR3 nucleotides read TGTGCCAGCAGCTTCCCGGGGGGGCGGAACACAGATACGCAGTATTTT. Residues: CASSFPGGRNTDTQYF. Combining the CDR3 with reference TRBV5-4 and TRBJ2-3 gives the whole variable domain ETGVTQSPTHLIKTRGQQVTLRCSSQSGHNTVSWYQQALGQGPQFIFQYYREEENGRGNFPPRFSGLQFPNYSSELNVNALELDDSALYLCASSFPGGRNTDTQYFGPGTRLTVL.

This clone was counted once. The V and J genes are TRBV11-1 and TRBJ2-6, with 12 bases identical to TRBD1. Losses at the gene ends were 2 bases for V and 4 bases for J; bases not matched to a gene: 9. Germline assignment: CDR1 SGHAT and CDR2 FQDESV (reference sequence). This CDR3 comprises 19 residues. The CDR3 DNA is TGTGCCAGCAGCTTATCTGGGACAGGGGGCGCTTCCGGGGCCAACGTCCTGACTTTC. Residues: CASSLSGTGGASGANVLTF.

The chain carries TRBV28 and TRBJ1-2; 8 bases map to TRBD1. Trimming removed 6 bases from V and 4 bases from J; junction bases left unmatched: 7. The CDR3 has 14 amino acids. The germline V gene encodes CDR1 MDHEN and CDR2 SYDVKM. In DNA form, the CDR3 reads TGTGCCAGCAGACCTACAGGGGGAAGCTATGGCTACACCTTC. Translation gives CASRPTGGSYGYTF.

This chain links TRBV10-1 with TRBJ2-2, with TRBD2 matching over 11 bases. The CDR3 is 18 amino acids. Germline V gene lookup returns CDR1 WNHNN and CDR2 SYGVQD (reference sequence). V shed 6 bases and J 4 bases; nucleotides not matched to a gene: 13. The DNA of the CDR3 is TGCGCCAGCAGCCCGATAGCGGGGGGGCTTCTCGGCACCGGGGAGCTGTTTTTT. Residues: CASSPIAGGLLGTGELFF.

V gene TRBV7-2 combines with J gene TRBJ2-7; weak D call: TRBD1 (5 bases). Trimming shortened V by 5 bases and J by 3 bases, and 14 bases separated the two germline ends. The CDR3 spans 14 residues. Germline V CDR1 and CDR2: SGHTA, FQGNSA. Written as DNA, the CDR3 is TGTGCCAGCAGCCCTAAAGTGGGGCACTACGAGCAGTACTTC. Translated, it gives CASSPKVGHYEQYF.

The chain uses TRBV28 and TRBJ2-7; D not resolved. The V end lost 5 bases, the J end lost 5 bases, and 10 bases lay between the germline ends. Germline loops: CDR1 MDHEN, CDR2 SYDVKM. CDR3 length: 12 amino acids. The CDR3 DNA follows: TGTGCCAGCAGTGGCAATCCGAACGAGCAGTACTTC. Translation gives CASSGNPNEQYF.

The chain uses TRBV6-4 and TRBJ1-2; D is perhaps TRBD1 (6 bases). This CDR3 spans 15 amino acids. CDR1 is MRHNA, CDR2 SNTAGT, per germline. The germline V and J ends were trimmed by 2 bases and 6 bases, with 16 bases remaining between them. CDR3 sequence: CASSDTMTGANGYTF. CDR3 DNA: TGTGCCAGCAGTGACACTATGACAGGAGCGAATGGCTACACCTTC.

The chain carries TRBV4-1 and TRBJ1-6; D is perhaps TRBD1 (6 bases). Between the trimmed V and J ends, which lost 1 base and 0 bases, there was a span of 13 bases. This CDR3 contains 18 residues. The germline gives CDR1 MGHRA, CDR2 YSYEKL. CDR3 protein: CASSQARQDLSYNSPLHF. Here the CDR3 DNA reads TGCGCCAGCAGCCAAGCCCGACAGGACCTCTCCTATAATTCACCCCTCCACTTT.

This clone occurred a few times. This chain uses TRBV7-9 with TRBJ2-7, with D possibly TRBD1 on 6 matching bases. V was clipped by 2 bases and J by 1 base, with 9 bases between them. The CDR3 spans 14 residues. Germline CDR1 is SEHNR and CDR2 is FQNEAQ (reference sequence). CDR3 in amino acids: CASSLSGESYEQYF. Written as DNA, the CDR3 is TGTGCCAGCAGCTTATCAGGGGAATCCTACGAGCAGTACTTC.